This TCR beta chain was identified during a study of blood T cell repertoires in COVID-19. The overall study: Both acute and convalescent COVID-19 samples were obtained from the United States, Italy and Spain. Sample material is recorded as cDNA or gDNA derived from T cells, B-cell-depleted T cells, or PBMCs.

This CDR3 comprises 14 residues. Germline CDR1 is LGHDT and CDR2 is YNNKEL (reference sequence). Trimming removed 4 bases from V and 3 bases from J, with 12 bases in between. Allocation to cohorts depended on clinical history reported by the participants. As processed by the authors: The assay estimated nucleated cells by amplifying reference gene primers. Data came from immunoSEQ multiplex PCR; TCRdb stores just in-frame clones and leaves some out. From that table come the V and J calls and clone size; the DNA was used to work out D and trimming. The table lists roughly 200,000 clones, 80% to 90% of them singletons.

The sequence derives from a woman between 35 and 50 years old with acute COVID-19. Sequencing input: PBMCs or T cells enriched from blood (not recorded which). The chain couples TRBV3-1 (or the pseudogene TRBV3-2) to TRBJ2-5; D is ambiguous. The CDR3 here is CASSPFVAEETQYF. CDR3 nucleotide sequence: TGTGCCAGCAGCCCCTTTGTTGCGGAAGAGACCCAGTACTTC.